This T cell receptor (beta chain) emerged from a study of T cell responses to AZD1222 COVID-19 vaccine. In the study overall: Second doses were pooled across both intervals (about 4 or about 12 weeks). The study, taken as a whole, reports: The number of AZD1222 recipients seropositive at baseline was only five to seven. Repertoires were obtained only post-peak T cell response. Increased Spike-specific TCR breadth and depth were observed after two AZD1222 doses.

On this clone: The antigen remains unidentified.

Germline V lookup: CDR1 SGHRS, CDR2 YFSETQ. The CDR3 is 14 amino acids. Trimming took off 4 bases at V and 3 bases at J, with 11 bases between the two ends. Method: immunoSEQ multiplex PCR; TCRdb's copy keeps in-frame clones and lacks some. The repertoire holds some 150,000 clones, with 90% as singletons. The sequence came from an adult in good health. J is TRBJ1-5 and V is TRBV5-1; tentative D call: TRBD1 (5 bases). The specimen comprised peripheral blood, sampled on day 0 of AZD1222 vaccination. In nucleotides, the CDR3 is TGCGCCAGCAGCCCGGGGGAGCTCAATCAGCCCCAGCATTTT. It specifies CASSPGELNQPQHF.